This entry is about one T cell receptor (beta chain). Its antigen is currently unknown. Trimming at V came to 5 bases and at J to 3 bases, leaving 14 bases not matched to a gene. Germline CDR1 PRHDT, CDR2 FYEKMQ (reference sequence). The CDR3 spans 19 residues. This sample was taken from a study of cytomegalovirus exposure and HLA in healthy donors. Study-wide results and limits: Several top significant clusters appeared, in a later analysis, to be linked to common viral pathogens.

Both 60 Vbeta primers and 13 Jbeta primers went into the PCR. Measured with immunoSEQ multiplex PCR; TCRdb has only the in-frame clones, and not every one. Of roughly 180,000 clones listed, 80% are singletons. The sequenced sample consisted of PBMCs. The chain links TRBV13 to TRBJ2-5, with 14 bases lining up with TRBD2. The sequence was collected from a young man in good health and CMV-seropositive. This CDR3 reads CASSPPRVGLAGGEETQYF. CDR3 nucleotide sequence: TGTGCCAGCAGCCCCCCGCGGGTTGGACTAGCGGGAGGAGAAGAGACCCAGTACTTC.